This T cell receptor beta chain was obtained from a study of blood T cells in healthy people across ages. On the study more broadly: Every two T cells gave about one barcoded beta molecule via template switching.

With regard to this clonotype: Its antigen remains unknown.

The CDR3 loop spans 13 amino acids. Trimming left V 5 bases short and J 6 bases short, with 14 bases between. In germline, CDR1 is SEHNR, CDR2 FQNEAQ (reference sequence). Regarding the study as a whole: Long-lived and aged donors differed, with more naive CD4+ cells and higher diversity in the long-lived. Significant beta diversity loss was already apparent by age roughly 44, declining roughly linearly.

Through a sample-barcoded 5' primer and a J-beta primer mix, a second PCR was run for roughly 7 to 11 cycles. TCRdb ran MiXCR on the 5' RACE reads and lists one entry per CDR3 protein. This repertoire shows roughly 1,500,000 distinct CDR3 sequences, roughly a third found once; its top ten account for about 11%. This chain links TRBV7-9 with TRBJ2-7, with D uncertain. The sample taken for sequencing was blood. The receptor was derived from a woman in her twenties or thirties in good health. The CDR3 sequence: CASSGIRNCEQYF. CDR3 nucleotide sequence: TGTGCCAGCAGCGGTATAAGAAACTGCGAGCAGTACTTC. Drawing the rest from reference TRBV7-9 and TRBJ2-7, the complete variable domain is DTGVSQNPRHKITKRGQNVTFRCDPISEHNRLYWYRQTLGQGPEFLTYFQNEAQLEKSRLLSDRFSAERPKGSFSTLEIQRTEQGDSAMYLCASSGIRNCEQYFGPGTRLTVT.